This T cell receptor beta chain stems from a study of cytomegalovirus exposure and HLA in healthy donors. Background on the study: The 90 to 150 validation repertoires used a platform that matched the one used for the 600 to 700 first-cohort repertoires, as a later analysis reported.

Note on this clone: Its antigen remains unknown.

Generated by immunoSEQ multiplex PCR, the TCRdb table keeps only in-frame clones and is missing some. The data contain 140,000 to 150,000 clones, just over 90% of them singletons. General observations from the study: Researchers reported that a few CMV-associated chains were confirmed in vitro as CMV antigen-specific. Researchers counted over 150 TCR beta chains as cytomegalovirus-associated. Subsequent analysis showed first-cohort TCR clusters tending to co-occur in some 120 validation repertoires.

Per the germline V gene, CDR1 is SGHNT and CDR2 is YENEEA. This CDR3 comprises 18 residues. V shed 4 bases, J shed 1 base, and the junction held 7 bases outside the gene matches. This clonotype was sampled from a man younger than 35 in good health and CMV-seronegative. The sequenced sample was PBMCs. V gene TRBV11-3 combines with J gene TRBJ2-1, with 13 bases fitting TRBD2. The CDR3 loop is CASSSGLAGALSYNEQFF. Here the CDR3 DNA reads TGTGCCAGCAGCTCTGGACTAGCGGGAGCGTTATCCTACAATGAGCAGTTCTTC.